Presented here are 16 T cell receptor beta chains from one specimen sequenced in a study of human T cells and chemical hapten exposure. Time point of the sample: patch test 3, about 24 weeks after DPC sensitization. Specified treatment: therapeutic diphenylcyclopropenone sensitization with weekly scalp DPC. TCRdb re-analysed the RACE reads in MiXCR, keeping a single row per CDR3 protein. Here the sample spans about 90,000 distinct CDR3 sequences, roughly a tenth being singletons. The sample consisted of whole blood, taken in connection with sensitization to the hapten diphenylcyclopropenone (DPC). These receptors all stem from a woman in her twenties or thirties with alopecia areata. Some clones in this sample may be carry-over from other donors' samples.

This clonotype was seen many times. This chain joins TRBV30 and TRBJ2-2; 7 bases fit TRBD1. The germline gives CDR1 GTSNPN, CDR2 SVGIG (reference sequence). V lost 2 bases to trimming and J lost 5 bases; unmatched junction nucleotides: 8. The CDR3 length is 15 residues. The CDR3 region is CAWSPIDRVTGELFF. DNA for the CDR3: TGTGCCTGGAGTCCGATCGACAGGGTAACCGGGGAGCTGTTTTTT.

The rearrangement uses TRBV28 and TRBJ2-1; D is unresolved. V was shortened by 6 bases and J by 1 base, with 13 bases between the two germline ends. CDR1 and CDR2 (germline): MDHEN, SYDVKM. The CDR3 loop spans 15 amino acids. This CDR3 is CASSSSYRSYNEQFF. The CDR3 DNA is TGTGCCAGCAGCTCATCCTATCGATCCTACAATGAGCAGTTCTTC. Full variable domain (missing parts from reference TRBV28 and TRBJ2-1): DVKVTQSSRYLVKRTGEKVFLECVQDMDHENMFWYRQDPGLGLRLIYFSYDVKMKEKGDIPEGYSVSREKKERFSLILESASTNQTSMYLCASSSSYRSYNEQFFGPGTRLTVL.

This clonotype showed up many times. V is TRBV20-1 and J is TRBJ2-2, with 8 bases aligning to TRBD2. Losses at the gene ends were 1 base for V and 8 bases for J; bases not matched to a gene: 3. The CDR3 runs to 13 residues. The V gene's germline CDR1 is DFQATT and CDR2 SNEGSKA (reference sequence). This CDR3 reads CSARGTSFGELFF. CDR3 in DNA: TGCAGTGCTAGAGGGACTAGCTTTGGGGAGCTGTTTTTT.

This clonotype was recorded many times. CDR3 sequence (DNA): TGTGCCAGCACCTCCGGTGGGGGCCGGCTTGAGACCCAGTACTTC. Amino acid sequence: CASTSGGGRLETQYF. The rearrangement links TRBV7-2 to TRBJ2-5, with TRBD1 as a possible D gene (6 bases). The CDR3 runs to 15 residues. V shed 7 bases and J shed 5 bases, with 20 bases lying between them. CDR1 and CDR2 (germline): SGHTA, FQGNSA.

The DNA of the CDR3 is TGTGCCAGCAGCCAACAGTATAATTCACCCCTCCACTTT. Translated: CASSQQYNSPLHF. This chain connects TRBV14 to TRBJ1-6, with D unresolved. The germline V and J ends were trimmed by 2 bases and 4 bases, with 3 bases remaining between them. The CDR3 covers 13 residues. From germline, CDR1 is SGHDN and CDR2 FVKESK. The variable domain in full, completed from reference TRBV14 and TRBJ1-6, reads EAGVTQFPSHSVIEKGQTVTLRCDPISGHDNLYWYRRVMGKEIKFLLHFVKESKQDESGMPNNRFLAERTGGTYSTLKVQPAELEDSGVYFCASSQQYNSPLHFGNGTRLTVT.

V usage is TRBV3-1 and J usage is TRBJ2-1; the D is unclear. The V end lost 2 bases, the J end lost 5 bases, and 7 bases lay between the germline ends. The CDR3 consists of 13 residues. CDR1 is LGHDT, CDR2 YNNKEL, per germline (reference sequence). In DNA, the CDR3 is TGTGCCAGCAGCCAACGAGCCAACAATGAGCAGTTCTTC. This gives the protein CASSQRANNEQFF.

V and J are TRBV15 and TRBJ1-1; TRBD1 matches 8 bases. The CDR3 loop spans 15 amino acids. Per germline, CDR1 LNHNV and CDR2 YYDKDF (reference sequence). V trimming: 3 bases; J trimming: 5 bases; junction bases outside the gene matches: 8. The CDR3 region has the DNA TGTGCCACCAGCAGGACCCAGGGGGCCGGGACTGAAGCTTTCTTT. The encoded protein is CATSRTQGAGTEAFF.

This clonotype has a single count. V and J are TRBV6-2 or TRBV6-3 and TRBJ1-1; D may be TRBD1 (5 bases). CDR1 and CDR2 from the germline V gene are MNHEY and SVGEGT. With 4 bases removed from V and 0 bases from J, the gap between germline ends came to 12 bases. The CDR3 runs 15 residues. DNA for the CDR3: TGTGCCAGCAGTTCCCGGATGGACATGAACACTGAAGCTTTCTTT. It codes for CASSSRMDMNTEAFF.

This clonotype was seen a handful of times. The rearrangement uses TRBV20-1 and TRBJ1-3, with D perhaps TRBD1 (6 bases). Germline CDR1 and CDR2: DFQATT and SNEGSKA (reference sequence). V lost 6 bases to trimming and J lost 2 bases, with 11 bases between them. CDR3 length equals 13 residues. DNA for the CDR3: TGCAGTGCCGGCACAGGGACTGGAAACACCATATATTTT. Translating it yields CSAGTGTGNTIYF.

This clonotype occurred many times. The chain has TRBV10-3 and TRBJ1-2; 7 nucleotides line up with TRBD1. This CDR3 is 13 amino acids long. V shed 3 bases and J 6 bases; nucleotides not matched to a gene: 4. Per germline, CDR1 ENHRY and CDR2 SYGVKD. The CDR3 DNA is TGTGCCATCAGTGAAAGACAGGGTGATGGCTACACCTTC. As protein: CAISERQGDGYTF.

The V and J genes are TRBV19 and TRBJ2-1; D is possibly TRBD1 (7 bases). The CDR3 sequence is 14 residues long. Germline values: CDR1 LNHDA, CDR2 SQIVND (reference sequence). Trimming left V 2 bases short and J 7 bases short, with 12 bases between. The CDR3: CASSIRRDSNEQFF. CDR3 in DNA: TGTGCCAGTAGTATAAGGAGGGACAGTAATGAGCAGTTCTTC. Complete variable domain (other parts from reference TRBV19 and TRBJ2-1): DGGITQSPKYLFRKEGQNVTLSCEQNLNHDAMYWYRQDPGQGLRLIYYSQIVNDFQKGDIAEGYSVSREKKESFPLTVTSAQKNPTAFYLCASSIRRDSNEQFFGPGTRLTVL.

This clonotype turned up a few times. This chain links TRBV6-5 with TRBJ2-4; possibly TRBD2 for D (5 bases). The length of the CDR3 is 15 residues. The ends were cut back, 0 bases at V and 4 bases at J, with 10 bases in the middle. CDR1 and CDR2 from the germline V gene are MNHEY and SVGAGI. The CDR3 nucleotides read TGTGCCAGCAGTTACTCATCCGGGGTGAAAAACATTCAGTACTTC. Translating gives CASSYSSGVKNIQYF.

V gene TRBV28 combines with J gene TRBJ2-7, with 7 bases lining up with TRBD2. Germline-derived CDR1 and CDR2 are MDHEN and SYDVKM. The CDR3 spans 13 residues. The junction had 4 bases not matched to a gene; V was cut back by 6 bases and J by 2 bases. DNA of the CDR3: TGTGCCAGCAGCAGCGGGGATCCCTACGAGCAGTACGTC. Its translation: CASSSGDPYEQYV.

This clonotype was seen a handful of times. The genes are TRBV19 and TRBJ2-2; a weak D match, TRBD2 (6 bases). This CDR3 is built from 16 residues. The germline gives CDR1 LNHDA, CDR2 SQIVND (reference sequence). V gave up 4 bases and J gave up 6 bases, with 18 bases separating them. The CDR3, as DNA: TGTGCCAGTAGTACCCGTGTGGGGGGTGAAGCCGGGGAGCTGTTTTTT. Its protein is CASSTRVGGEAGELFF.

This clonotype was counted at least ten times. The chain recombines TRBV4-1 with TRBJ2-3; D assignment may be TRBD1 or TRBD2 (5 bases each). The CDR3 has 15 residues. The V end was cut by 3 bases, the J end by 6 bases, with 16 bases between. CDR1 is MGHRA, CDR2 YSYEKL, per germline. CDR3 nucleotide sequence: TGCGCCAGCAGCCAGTTCCCTAGGGACGGGGATACGCAGTATTTT. Its translation is CASSQFPRDGDTQYF.

This clonotype was counted only a few times. CDR3 in DNA: TGTGCCAGCAGTGAATTGGGCAGGGACTATGGCTACACCTTC. Its translation: CASSELGRDYGYTF. The chain joins TRBV2 to TRBJ1-2; TRBD1 might be the D (5 bases). This CDR3 has 14 residues. Germline lookup yields CDR1 SNHLY and CDR2 FYNNEI. The ends were cut back, 2 bases at V and 3 bases at J, with 10 bases in the middle.